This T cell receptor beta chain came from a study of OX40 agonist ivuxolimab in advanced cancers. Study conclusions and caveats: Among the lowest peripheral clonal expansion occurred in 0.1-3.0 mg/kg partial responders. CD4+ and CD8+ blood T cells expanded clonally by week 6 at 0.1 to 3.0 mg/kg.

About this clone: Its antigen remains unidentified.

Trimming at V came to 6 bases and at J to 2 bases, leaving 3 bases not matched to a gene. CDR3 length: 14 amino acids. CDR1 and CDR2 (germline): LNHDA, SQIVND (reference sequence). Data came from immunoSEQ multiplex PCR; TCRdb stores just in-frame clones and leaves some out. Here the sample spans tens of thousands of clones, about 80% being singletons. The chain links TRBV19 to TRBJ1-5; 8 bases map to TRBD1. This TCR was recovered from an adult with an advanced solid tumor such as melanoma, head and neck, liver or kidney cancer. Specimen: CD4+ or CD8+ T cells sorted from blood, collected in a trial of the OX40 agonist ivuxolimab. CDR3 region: CASSLQGGNQPQHF. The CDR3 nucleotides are TGTGCCAGTAGCTTACAGGGGGGCAATCAGCCCCAGCATTTT.